This TCR beta chain stems from a study of identical twins. Study-level points and caveats: Carriage of fewer insertions was seen in abundant cord blood beta clonotypes, whereas memory repertoires showed none.

This clonotype was counted many times. The antigen remains unidentified. Template switching introduced a universal primer site, and the cDNA bore unique molecular identifiers. Using its own MiXCR run on the 5' RACE reads, TCRdb lists one record per CDR3 protein. The sample contains 400,000 or so distinct CDR3 sequences, 9% to 10% of which appear only once. CDR3 length: 14 amino acids. Germline CDR1 MNHEY, CDR2 SMNVEV (reference sequence). V was trimmed by 4 bases and J by 5 bases, leaving 12 bases between them. This receptor was taken from a woman aged 45 to 65 in good health. The sequenced sample consisted of naive T cells sorted from blood. The chain links TRBV27 to TRBJ2-1, with a weak D call TRBD2 (5 bases). The CDR3 DNA follows: TGTGCCAGCAGTTGGAGCGGAGTAAACAATGAGCAGTTCTTC. It translates to CASSWSGVNNEQFF.